Listed below are T cell receptor beta chains from one sample, sequenced in a study of cytomegalovirus exposure and HLA in healthy donors. Profiled with immunoSEQ multiplex PCR; TCRdb holds only in-frame clones, not every one. The data show about 190,000 clones, with roughly 87% seen just once and 1% to 1.4% held by the top ten. The sample comprised PBMCs. The receptor set was obtained from a boy younger than 10 in good health and CMV-seronegative. The CDR3 runs from the conserved cysteine through the conserved F or W. The order of the fields is V gene, J gene, CDR3 protein.

V: TRBV28; J: TRBJ2-7; CDR3: CASSPRRPKYYEQYF
V: TRBV15; J: TRBJ1-6; CDR3: CATSREVPGFSYNSPLHF
V: TRBV10-2; J: TRBJ2-7; CDR3: CASRGQLPHEQYF
V: TRBV6-7; J: TRBJ2-7; CDR3: CASSYGLAGAEDEQYF
V: TRBV10-1; J: TRBJ2-7; CDR3: CASSDREPYEQYF
V: TRBV5-4; J: TRBJ2-7; CDR3: CASSLRGTYEQYF
V: TRBV9; J: .; CDR3: CASSGDRGEQYF
V: TRBV5-6; J: TRBJ2-5; CDR3: CASSLEKGLPIQETQYF
V: TRBV5-1; J: TRBJ2-7; CDR3: CASSLKGQGSLAYEQYF
V: TRBV28; J: TRBJ2-7; CDR3: CASSLTGDSYEQYF
V: TRBV6-5; J: TRBJ2-1; CDR3: CASRVAPHNEQFF
V: TRBV28; J: TRBJ1-6; CDR3: CASKGTDNSPLHF
V: TRBV4-1; J: TRBJ1-1; CDR3: CASSQVRWNTEAFF
V: TRBV28; J: TRBJ1-2; CDR3: CASSLGGSDGYTF
V: TRBV19; J: TRBJ1-3; CDR3: CASSPDSTSGNTIYF
V: TRBV25-1; J: TRBJ1-1; CDR3: CASSVGRRGTEAFF
V: TRBV6-8; J: TRBJ2-7; CDR3: CASPPRPQGVAYEQYF
V: TRBV4-1; J: TRBJ2-7; CDR3: CASSSGWASGSSGSYEQYF
V: TRBV6-1; J: TRBJ1-5; CDR3: CASSEDRGGQPQHF
V: TRBV7-9; J: TRBJ2-7; CDR3: CASSPWELGQGSYEQYF
V: TRBV7-9; J: .; CDR3: CASSLEGDFYEQYF
V: TRBV9; J: TRBJ2-7; CDR3: CASSVGSFGSSEQYF
V: TRBV5-1; J: TRBJ1-1; CDR3: CASSGEGGMNTEAFF
V: TRBV6-1; J: TRBJ2-3; CDR3: CASSDRLAGGTQYF
V: TRBV15; J: TRBJ2-7; CDR3: CATSSGGTGNEQYF
V: TRBV28; J: TRBJ2-3; CDR3: CASSPNGGSAQYF
V: TRBV27; J: TRBJ2-3; CDR3: CASSNKRSTDTQYF
V: TRBV5-1; J: TRBJ2-1; CDR3: CASSSFTTSSNEPYNEQFF
V: TRBV29-1; J: TRBJ1-2; CDR3: CSVGDSDYGYTF
V: TRBV6-6; J: TRBJ2-7; CDR3: CASSYQGQTEYF
V: TRBV5-1; J: TRBJ1-1; CDR3: CASSSGRTSKGATEAFF
V: TRBV10-3; J: TRBJ2-3; CDR3: CAISERPPGLAGGPGTDTQYF